The next 7 T cell receptor beta chains were all read from a single sample in a study of OX40 agonist ivuxolimab in advanced cancers. The method was immunoSEQ multiplex PCR; TCRdb's version includes in-frame clones alone and lacks a portion of them. The sample consists of 69,000 or so clones, approximately 89% of them appearing once. The sequenced sample was CD4+ or CD8+ T cells sorted from blood, obtained in a trial of the OX40 agonist ivuxolimab. The origin of the receptors is an adult with an advanced solid tumor such as melanoma, head and neck, liver or kidney cancer.

Remarks on this clone: The sample holds other DNA sequences that translate to the same CDR3. The CDR3 sequence is CASSEIRLSYGYTF. The DNA for the CDR3 is TGTGCCAGCAGTGAAATCAGACTGTCCTATGGCTACACCTTC. This chain connects TRBV6-1 to TRBJ1-2; D gene unclear. CDR3 length: 14 amino acids. Trimming shortened V by 2 bases and J by 4 bases, and 11 bases separated the two germline ends. The germline V gene has CDR1 MNHNS and CDR2 SASEGT.

The chain uses TRBV6-1 and TRBJ1-1; TRBD1 aligns across 8 bases. The V and J ends lost 7 bases and 0 bases, in that order; junction bases with no gene match: 10. Germline V gives CDR1 MNHNS, CDR2 SASEGT. The CDR3 loop spans 16 amino acids. The CDR3 loop reads CASTEGRGPMNTEAFF. The DNA for the CDR3 is TGTGCCAGCACTGAGGGCAGGGGGCCAATGAACACTGAAGCTTTCTTT.

The DNA for the CDR3 is TGTGCCAGCAGCGAACAGAGGGGAAATTACAATGAGCAGTTCTTC. Translating gives CASSEQRGNYNEQFF. J is TRBJ2-1 and V is TRBV11-1; perhaps D is TRBD1 or TRBD2 (5 bases each). The CDR3 extends over 15 amino acids. Germline CDR1 is SGHAT and CDR2 is FQDESV (reference sequence). Trimming removed 5 bases at V and 4 bases at J, with 15 bases between.

This chain uses TRBV7-9 with TRBJ2-7, with unresolved D. CDR1 is SEHNR and CDR2 is FQNEAQ in the germline V gene (reference sequence). The V gene lost 2 bases and the J gene lost 5 bases, with 7 bases spanning the gap. The length of the CDR3 is 12 residues. For the CDR3, the DNA is TGTGCCAGCAGCTTAAATTTCGACGAGCAGTACTTC. Translating gives CASSLNFDEQYF.

The count of this clone is one. This chain links TRBV29-1 with TRBJ2-1, with 9 nucleotides matching TRBD2. Germline loops: CDR1 SQVTM, CDR2 ANQGSEA. V dropped 7 bases and J dropped 2; count of bases not matched to a gene: 15. The length of the CDR3 is 17 residues. The CDR3 DNA reads TGCAGCGCCGGGCCTCTAGCGGGGACCGCCCCCTACAATGAGCAGTTCTTC. It encodes CSAGPLAGTAPYNEQFF.

CDR3 nucleotide sequence: TGCGCCAGCAGCTCGCAGGGGCAGAAGGAAAAACTGTTTTTT. Translation gives CASSSQGQKEKLFF. The rearrangement links TRBV5-1 to TRBJ1-4; possible D gene TRBD1, 6 bases. Per germline, CDR1 SGHRS and CDR2 YFSETQ. This CDR3 region has 14 residues. Trimming pared 3 bases from V and 8 bases from J, leaving 14 bases between. The entire variable domain, with the rest obtained from reference TRBV5-1 and TRBJ1-4, is as follows: KAGVTQTPRYLIKTRGQQVTLSCSPISGHRSVSWYQQTPGQGLQFLFEYFSETQRNKGNFPGRFSGRQFSNSRSEMNVSTLELGDSALYLCASSSQGQKEKLFFGSGTQLSVL.

This clone was found once. The chain joins TRBV4-1 to TRBJ1-2, with TRBD1 identical over 9 bases. The CDR3 totals 16 residues. Germline-derived CDR1 and CDR2 are MGHRA and YSYEKL. V shed 4 bases, J shed 4 bases, and the junction held 10 bases outside the gene matches. The CDR3 protein is CASSPSDRGIVYGYTF. The DNA for the CDR3 is TGCGCCAGCAGCCCATCCGACAGGGGGATTGTCTATGGCTACACCTTC.